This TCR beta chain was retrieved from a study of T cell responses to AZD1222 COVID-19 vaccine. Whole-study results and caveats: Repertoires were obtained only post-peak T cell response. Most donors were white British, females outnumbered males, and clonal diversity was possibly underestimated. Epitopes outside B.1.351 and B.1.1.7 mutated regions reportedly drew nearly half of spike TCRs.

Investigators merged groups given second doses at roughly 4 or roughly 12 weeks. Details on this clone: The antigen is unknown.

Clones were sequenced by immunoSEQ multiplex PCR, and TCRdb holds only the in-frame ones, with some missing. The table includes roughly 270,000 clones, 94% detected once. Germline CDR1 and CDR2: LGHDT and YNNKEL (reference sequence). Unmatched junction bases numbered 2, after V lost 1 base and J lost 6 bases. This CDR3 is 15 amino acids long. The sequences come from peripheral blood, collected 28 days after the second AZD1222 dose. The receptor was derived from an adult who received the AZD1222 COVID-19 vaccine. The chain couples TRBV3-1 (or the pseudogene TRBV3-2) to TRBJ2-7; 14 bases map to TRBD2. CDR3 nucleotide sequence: TGTGCCAGCAGCCAAGGGACTAGCGGGGGGACCGAGCAGTACTTC. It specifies CASSQGTSGGTEQYF.